These T cell receptor beta chains were read from a single sample in a study of tumor-infiltrating lymphocytes in primary liver carcinoma. TCRdb reanalysed the multiplex PCR reads using MiXCR and keeps one entry per CDR3 protein. Among about 78,000 distinct CDR3 sequences listed, over 55% were seen once. The sequenced material came from liver tumor tissue from sampling region 4. The receptors were sampled from a woman in her sixties or seventies with primary liver carcinoma and hepatitis B virus infection. Both conserved end residues are part of each CDR3. The D gene is left open where the match is weak. The size of a clone is reported for some rows only, either as once, few or many, or as a class for expanded clones.

TRBV11-2	NA	once	TRBJ2-2	CASSPPRGSTVELFF	TGTGCCAGCAGCCCTCCGCGAGGATCGACCGTGGAGCTGTTTTTT
TRBV28	NA	NA	TRBJ2-4	CASEGLAKNIQYF	TGTGCCAGCGAGGGACTAGCCAAAAACATTCAGTACTTC
TRBV6-5	NA	many	TRBJ2-4	CASRKGRYVNIQYF	TGTGCCAGCAGGAAGGGTCGCTATGTAAACATTCAGTACTTC
TRBV5-1	NA	many	TRBJ1-1	CASSLGQGWTEAFF	TGCGCCAGCAGCTTGGGTCAGGGGTGGACTGAAGCTTTCTTT
TRBV12-3/TRBV12-4	NA	medium-sized	TRBJ1-5	CATSDSGDQPQHF	TGTGCCACCTCGGACTCTGGGGATCAGCCCCAGCATTTT
TRBV29-1	TRBD1	NA	TRBJ2-1	CSAGTGVGEYFF	TGCAGCGCCGGGACAGGGGTTGGTGAGTACTTCTTC
TRBV10-3	NA	many	TRBJ2-7	CAISEGREPYEQYF	TGTGCCATCAGTGAGGGCAGGGAACCCTACGAGCAGTACTTC
TRBV29-1	TRBD1	NA	TRBJ1-2	CSVAQGVEVGYTF	TGCAGCGTTGCGCAGGGGGTAGAGGTTGGCTACACCTTC
TRBV12-3/TRBV12-4	NA	many	TRBJ1-5	CASSWGVQPQHF	TGTGCCAGCAGTTGGGGGGTTCAGCCCCAGCATTTT
TRBV6-1	TRBD2	NA	TRBJ2-3	CAISTGTSITDTQYF	TGCGCCATCAGCACCGGGACTAGTATCACAGATACGCAGTATTTT
TRBV11-3	TRBD2	once	TRBJ2-2	CASSSSNGRAVGELFF	TGTGCCAGCAGCTCGTCTAACGGGAGGGCGGTCGGGGAGCTGTTTTTT
TRBV11-2	TRBD2	large	TRBJ2-7	CASSLDWVSLAGPYEQYF	TGTGCCAGCAGCTTAGATTGGGTCAGTCTAGCGGGTCCCTACGAGCAGTACTTC
TRBV6-5	NA	NA	TRBJ1-4	CASSCLGTPGEKLFF	TGTGCCAGCAGTTGCTTGGGCACCCCGGGGGAAAAACTGTTTTTT
TRBV7-8	NA	many	TRBJ1-6	CASSLVSNNSPLHF	TGTGCCAGCAGCTTAGTGTCCAATAATTCACCCCTCCACTTT
TRBV7-9	NA	many	TRBJ2-5	CASSLARGLETQYF	TGTGCCAGCAGCTTAGCGCGGGGGCTCGAGACCCAGTACTTC
TRBV4-2	TRBD2	NA	TRBJ2-1	CASNMKESGRKNEQFF	TGTGCCAGCAACATGAAGGAAAGCGGGAGGAAAAATGAGCAGTTCTTC
TRBV7-8	NA	NA	TRBJ2-1	CASSLGDMVTIYEQSF	TGTGCCAGCAGCTTAGGGGACATGGTTACGATATATGAGCAGTCCTTC
TRBV11-2	TRBD2	NA	TRBJ2-7	CASRFRLAEVQGEHYF	TGTGCCAGCAGATTTAGACTAGCGGAAGTCCAGGGCGAGCACTACTTC
TRBV30	TRBD2	NA	TRBJ2-5	CAWGRTTSGDQETQYF	TGTGCCTGGGGGCGAACGACTAGCGGGGACCAGGAGACCCAGTACTTC
TRBV12-3/TRBV12-4	NA	NA	TRBJ2-1	CASSSRPRDGDNEQFF	TGCGCCAGCAGTTCTCGCCCACGGGACGGGGACAATGAGCAGTTCTTC
TRBV5-4	NA	many	TRBJ2-4	CASSSGGTGIENIQYF	TGTGCCAGCAGCTCGGGGGGGACAGGGATTGAAAACATTCAGTACTTC
TRBV4-1	NA	NA	TRBJ1-2	CAYSQQRGPNYGYTF	TGCGCCTACAGCCAACAGAGGGGACCTAACTATGGCTACACCTTC
TRBV11-2	NA	NA	TRBJ2-3	CASSLGIRKDGADTQYF	TGTGCCAGCAGCTTAGGGATTCGAAAGGATGGCGCAGATACGCAGTATTTT
TRBV19	NA	NA	TRBJ1-1	CASKAKTGLGTEAFF	TGTGCCAGCAAGGCGAAAACAGGGTTGGGGACTGAAGCTTTCTTT
TRBV12-5	NA	NA	TRBJ2-1	CASDLYNELFF	TGTGCTAGTGATCTGTACAATGAGCTATTCTTC
TRBV4-2	NA	many	TRBJ1-6	CASSQDSSPLHF	TGTGCCAGCAGCCAAGATTCTTCACCCCTCCACTTT
TRBV12-3/TRBV12-4	NA	NA	TRBJ2-3	CASSRGQISADRQYF	TGTGCCAGCAGCCGCGGACAGATTAGCGCAGATAGGCAGTATTTT
TRBV29-1	NA	many	TRBJ1-1	CSVERGRRNTEAFF	TGCAGCGTTGAGAGGGGCCGGCGGAACACTGAAGCTTTCTTT
TRBV29-1	NA	NA	TRBJ1-2	CRVARGTGARDYTF	TGTAGAGTTGCCCGGGGGACGGGCGCTCGCGACTACACCTTC
TRBV7-8	NA	NA	TRBJ2-7	CVSSPRHREQYF	TGTGTCAGTAGCCCCAGACACCGGGAGCAGTACTTC
TRBV5-6	NA	NA	TRBJ1-1	CASCRQNTEALF	TGTGCCAGCTGTCGGCAAAACACTGAAGCTCTCTTT
TRBV12-3/TRBV12-4	NA	NA	TRBJ1-2	CASNGEGNHGYTF	TGTGCCAGCAATGGAGAGGGTAACCATGGCTACACCTTC
TRBV29-1	NA	NA	TRBJ2-2	CGFTGHPGGELFF	TGCGGCTTCACGGGGCACCCGGGCGGGGAGCTGTTTTTT
TRBV4-1	TRBD2	many	TRBJ2-5	CASNPSPGLAGEETQYF	TGCGCCAGCAACCCGTCTCCGGGACTAGCGGGAGAAGAGACCCAGTACTTC
TRBV29-1	NA	NA	TRBJ2-1	CSVDLEGRGNEHFF	TGCAGCGTAGACCTGGAAGGTAGGGGGAATGAGCACTTCTTC